This T cell receptor (beta chain) was sequenced during a study of metastatic and nonmetastatic thyroid tumors. The wider study: The authors compared repertoires across blood and tumor or nodule tissue from malignant and benign thyroid patients.

No treatment of any kind had been given to any patient before thyroid surgery. With MiXCR, TCRdb reprocessed the PCR reads. Seen here are some 20,000 clones, roughly 22% observed once, and the top ten hold less than 10%. CDR3 length equals 17 residues. V trimming: 2 bases; J trimming: 7 bases; junction bases outside the gene matches: 17. Germline CDR1 is DFQATT and CDR2 is SNEGSKA (reference sequence). The gene calls are TRBV20-1 and TRBJ2-1, with 7 bases that match TRBD2. This receptor was identified in a female donor with papillary thyroid cancer or a benign thyroid nodule (not recorded which). Some clones in this sample may be carry-over from other donors' samples. The sequenced sample was adjacent normal tissue. The CDR3 sequence: CSARLWGREKGLNEQFF. The DNA for the CDR3 is TGCAGTGCTAGATTGTGGGGGAGGGAAAAGGGGCTTAATGAGCAGTTCTTC.